This entry lists 18 T cell receptor beta chains sequenced from one sample in a study of cytomegalovirus exposure and HLA in healthy donors. Clones were sequenced by immunoSEQ multiplex PCR, and TCRdb holds only the in-frame ones, with some missing. This sample has about 49,000 clones, with nearly 95% found just once. Sequencing was done on a sample of PBMCs. The source is a woman aged 18-29 years in good health and CMV-seropositive.

In this sample, this clone turned up once. This chain connects TRBV4-2 to TRBJ1-3; TRBD1 agrees at 9 bases. Germline-derived CDR1 and CDR2 are LGHNA and YNFKEQ. This CDR3 contains 16 residues. Trimming at V came to 0 bases and at J to 9 bases, leaving 9 bases not matched to a gene. CDR3 region: CASSQELGQGRSTIYF. CDR3 bases: TGTGCCAGCAGCCAAGAATTAGGACAGGGGAGGAGCACCATATATTTT.

The V gene is TRBV28, the J gene TRBJ1-1; D is uncertain. This CDR3 is built from 10 residues. V lost 10 bases and J lost 4, with 7 bases in between. Germline V CDR1 and CDR2: MDHEN, SYDVKM. CDR3 bases: TGTGCCACCGGAGGCACTGAAGCTTTCTTT. Translation gives CATGGTEAFF.

V usage is TRBV27 and J usage is TRBJ1-1; D may be TRBD1 (6 bases). This CDR3 is 15 amino acids long. CDR1 and CDR2 from the germline V gene are MNHEY and SMNVEV (reference sequence). V gave up 2 bases and J gave up 5 bases, with 15 bases separating them. The chain's CDR3 is CASSLTKGGRTEAFF. CDR3 sequence (DNA): TGTGCCAGCAGTTTAACAAAGGGGGGGAGGACTGAAGCTTTCTTT.

The chain carries TRBV28 and TRBJ1-2; 9 bases are a match to TRBD1. Germline V gene lookup returns CDR1 MDHEN and CDR2 SYDVKM. The CDR3 length is 15 residues. V was pared by 6 bases and J by 4 bases, with 9 bases of the junction left unmatched. The CDR3 DNA is TGTGCCAGCAGGGCCGGGACAGGGAGAACCTATGGCTACACCTTC. As protein: CASRAGTGRTYGYTF.

The chain has TRBV19 and TRBJ1-5, with 9 bases lining up with TRBD1. CDR1 LNHDA and CDR2 SQIVND come from the germline V gene (reference sequence). CDR3 length: 18 residues. The ends lost 5 bases at V and 2 bases at J; junction bases unmatched: 13. The CDR3 spells CASSLGTGGMKGNQPQHF. The CDR3 coding sequence is TGTGCCAGTAGTTTGGGAACAGGGGGCATGAAAGGCAATCAGCCCCAGCATTTT.

The rearrangement links TRBV28 to TRBJ1-2; D might be TRBD1 (6 bases). Trimming cost V 2 bases and J 2 bases, with 9 bases left between them. Germline V gene sequence: CDR1 MDHEN, CDR2 SYDVKM. This CDR3 has 14 amino acids. This CDR3 reads CASSLEQGNYGYTF. The CDR3 DNA reads as TGTGCCAGCAGTTTAGAACAGGGAAACTATGGCTACACCTTC.

The chain uses TRBV7-9 and TRBJ1-2, with 10 positions matching TRBD1. The CDR3 is 13 amino acids. Germline V CDR1 and CDR2: SEHNR, FQNEAQ (reference sequence). After removal of 3 bases from V and 7 bases from J, the junction contained 2 bases not matched to a gene. The DNA of the CDR3 is TGTGCCAGCAGCTTCGGGACAGGGGTTGGCTACACCTTC. Translating gives CASSFGTGVGYTF.

The chain combines TRBV27 with TRBJ2-7, with 10 bases identical to TRBD1. CDR1 is MNHEY and CDR2 is SMNVEV in the germline V gene (reference sequence). Unmatched junction bases numbered 2, after V lost 2 bases and J lost 4 bases. CDR3 length equals 14 residues. CDR3 in DNA: TGTGCCAGCAGTTTAGGGACAGGGGTTTACGAGCAGTACTTC. Encoded protein: CASSLGTGVYEQYF.

DNA for the CDR3: TGTGCCAGCGGAGGTGCTAAACCCCCCTACGAGCAGTACTTC. Translating gives CASGGAKPPYEQYF. The V gene is TRBV2, the J gene TRBJ2-7; TRBD2 is a possible D gene (5 bases). This CDR3 spans 14 amino acids. Germline loops: CDR1 SNHLY, CDR2 FYNNEI. V was pared by 8 bases and J by 2 bases, with 16 bases between. Full variable domain (rest looked up from reference TRBV2 and TRBJ2-7): EPEVTQTPSHQVTQMGQEVILRCVPISNHLYFYWYRQILGQKVEFLVSFYNNEISEKSEIFDDQFSVERPDGSNFTLKIRSTKLEDSAMYFCASGGAKPPYEQYFGPGTRLTVT.

This rearrangement joins TRBV10-3 to TRBJ1-2; D gene ambiguous. The ends were cut back, 0 bases at V and 2 bases at J, with 13 bases in the middle. Looked up from germline, CDR1 is ENHRY and CDR2 is SYGVKD. The CDR3 is 16 amino acids. CDR3 region: CAISESGSGPNYGYTF. CDR3 DNA sequence: TGTGCCATCAGTGAGTCGGGTAGCGGACCGAACTATGGCTACACCTTC.

The J gene is TRBJ1-3, the V gene TRBV5-1; D gene ambiguous. V gave up 0 bases and J gave up 2 bases, with 12 bases separating them. The CDR3 is 16 amino acids. The V gene's germline CDR1 is SGHRS and CDR2 YFSETQ. The CDR3 region is CASSLARGNAGNTIYF. Written as DNA, the CDR3 is TGCGCCAGCAGCTTGGCCCGGGGAAACGCTGGAAACACCATATATTTT.

This chain joins TRBV4-1 and TRBJ2-3, with 15 bases lining up with TRBD2. CDR1 is MGHRA, CDR2 YSYEKL, per germline. CDR3 size: 17 residues. The J segment lost 3 bases and the V segment lost 1 base, leaving 2 bases of the junction unmatched. DNA of the CDR3: TGCGCCAGCAGCCAAGGGGGACTAGCGGGAGGAACAGATACGCAGTATTTT. Encoded protein: CASSQGGLAGGTDTQYF.

The chain is built from TRBV2 and TRBJ1-1; D not resolved. Germline CDR1 is SNHLY and CDR2 is FYNNEI. The CDR3 length is 13 residues. Trimming took off 3 bases at V and 2 bases at J, with 7 bases between the two ends. CDR3 nucleotide sequence: TGTGCCAGCAGTGAGGGCTTCAACACTGAAGCTTTCTTT. Translated: CASSEGFNTEAFF.

The chain employs TRBV27 and TRBJ2-6; 8 bases line up with TRBD1. The germline V gene has CDR1 MNHEY and CDR2 SMNVEV (reference sequence). V was pared by 4 bases and J by 2 bases, with 1 base of the junction left unmatched. The CDR3 runs to 15 residues. The CDR3 coding sequence is TGTGCCAGCAGTTCACAGGGGGCTGGGGCCAACGTCCTGACTTTC. It is translated as CASSSQGAGANVLTF.

The V gene is TRBV27, the J gene TRBJ2-7, with 10 bases fitting TRBD1. Losses at the gene ends were 1 base for V and 3 bases for J; bases not matched to a gene: 6. This CDR3 spans 16 amino acids. Per the germline V gene, CDR1 is MNHEY and CDR2 is SMNVEV (reference sequence). In nucleotides, the CDR3 is TGTGCCAGCAGTTTATTCCTCGGGACAGGGGTCTACGAGCAGTACTTC. Translated: CASSLFLGTGVYEQYF.

The chain joins TRBV28 to TRBJ1-2; the D gene is possibly TRBD1 (5 bases). V lost 6 bases to trimming and J lost 8 bases, with 10 bases between them. Germline V gene data show CDR1 as MDHEN and CDR2 as SYDVKM. The CDR3 extends over 11 amino acids. DNA of the CDR3: TGTGCCAGCAGAACAGGCCGCGGCTACACCTTC. It codes for CASRTGRGYTF.

The V gene is TRBV30, the J gene TRBJ2-7, with TRBD1 matching 11 bases. CDR3 length equals 15 residues. Germline CDR1 is GTSNPN and CDR2 is SVGIG (reference sequence). J was trimmed by 2 bases and V by 2 bases; bases with no gene match: 5. CDR3 sequence: CAWSQRGQGAYEQYF. In nucleotides, the CDR3 is TGTGCCTGGAGTCAGAGGGGACAGGGGGCCTACGAGCAGTACTTC.

This chain links TRBV6-4 with TRBJ2-7; 11 bases fit TRBD2. J was trimmed by 3 bases and V by 3 bases; bases with no gene match: 7. Per germline, CDR1 MRHNA and CDR2 SNTAGT. This CDR3 comprises 16 residues. The CDR3 protein is CASSEGISGRDYEQYF. The CDR3 region has the DNA TGTGCCAGCAGTGAAGGAATTAGCGGGAGGGACTACGAGCAGTACTTC.